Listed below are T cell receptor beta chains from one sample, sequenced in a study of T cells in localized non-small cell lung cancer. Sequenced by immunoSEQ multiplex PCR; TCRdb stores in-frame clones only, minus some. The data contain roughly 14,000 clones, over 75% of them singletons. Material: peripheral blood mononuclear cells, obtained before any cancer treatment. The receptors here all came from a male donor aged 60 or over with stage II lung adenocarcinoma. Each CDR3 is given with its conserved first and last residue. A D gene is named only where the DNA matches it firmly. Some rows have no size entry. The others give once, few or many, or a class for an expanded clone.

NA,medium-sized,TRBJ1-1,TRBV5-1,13,CASSFSKNTEAFF,TGCGCCAGCAGCTTTTCAAAGAACACTGAAGCTTTCTTT
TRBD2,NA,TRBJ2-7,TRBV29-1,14,CSVTGLAGGYEQYF,TGCAGCGTTACGGGACTAGCGGGAGGGTACGAGCAGTACTTC
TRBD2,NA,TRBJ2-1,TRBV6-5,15,CASSSSGRGIIEQFF,TGTGCCAGCAGTTCGAGCGGGAGGGGTATCATTGAGCAGTTCTTC
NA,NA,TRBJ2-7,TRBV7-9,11,CASSPLNEQYF,TGTGCCAGCAGCCCCCTAAACGAGCAGTACTTC
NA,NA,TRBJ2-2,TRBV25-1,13,CASLHSNTGELFF,TGTGCCAGCCTCCATTCGAACACCGGGGAGCTGTTTTTT
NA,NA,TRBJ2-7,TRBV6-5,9,CAIPYEQYF,TGTGCCATCCCCTACGAGCAGTACTTC
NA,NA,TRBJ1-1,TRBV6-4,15,CASSDSTAKGTEAFF,TGTGCCAGCAGTGACTCGACAGCGAAGGGCACTGAAGCTTTCTTT
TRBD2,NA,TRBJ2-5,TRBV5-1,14,CASRAREGQVTQYF,TGCGCCAGCAGGGCAAGGGAGGGCCAGGTGACCCAGTACTTC
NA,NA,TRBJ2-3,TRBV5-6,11,CASSLGDTQYF,TGTGCCAGCAGCCTCGGAGATACGCAGTATTTT
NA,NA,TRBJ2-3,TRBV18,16,CASSPASTGGTDTQYF,TGTGCCAGCTCACCAGCCTCGACAGGCGGCACAGATACGCAGTATTTT
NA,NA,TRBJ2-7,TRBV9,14,CASSVDPGSYEQYF,TGTGCCAGCAGCGTAGATCCGGGCAGCTACGAGCAGTACTTC
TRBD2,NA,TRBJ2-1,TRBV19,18,CASSIPFSGTSGKSEQFF,TGTGCCAGTAGTATCCCTTTCTCCGGGACTAGCGGGAAGAGTGAGCAGTTCTTC
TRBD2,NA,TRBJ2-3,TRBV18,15,CASSPGLAGTDTQYF,TGTGCCAGCTCACCGGGACTAGCGGGCACAGATACGCAGTATTTT
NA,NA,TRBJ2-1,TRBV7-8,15,CASSPERVRYNEQFF,TGTGCCAGCAGCCCTGAGAGGGTCAGGTACAATGAGCAGTTCTTC
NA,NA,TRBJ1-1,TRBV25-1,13,CASSDFGGREAFF,TGTGCCAGCAGTGATTTCGGGGGTAGGGAAGCTTTCTTT
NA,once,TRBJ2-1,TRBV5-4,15,CASSPRDTAKFEQFF,TGTGCCAGCAGCCCGAGGGACACAGCTAAGTTCGAGCAGTTCTTC